The subject of this entry is one TCR beta chain. The antigen is unknown. Germline trimming cut 4 bases from V and 2 bases from J; bases unmatched to any gene: 7. Looked up from germline, CDR1 is SGHNT and CDR2 is YYREEE (reference sequence). The length of the CDR3 is 15 residues. The PCR employed 60 Vbeta primers together with 13 Jbeta primers. Measured with immunoSEQ multiplex PCR; TCRdb has only the in-frame clones, and not every one. The data show about 150,000 clones, less than 90% seen once. This sample is part of a study of cytomegalovirus exposure and HLA in healthy donors. On the study more broadly: Of the donors genotyped, approximately 400 in all, over 80% fell in the Caucasian-associated ancestry cluster.

Study-wide results and limits: A later analysis reported that several of the most significant clusters appeared to be linked to common viral pathogens, among them Epstein-Barr virus. The Asian-associated ancestry cluster reportedly had fewer N-insertions than the approximately 700-donor mean in a later analysis. The study put under 200 TCR beta chains on its list as cytomegalovirus-associated.

Input material: PBMCs. The rearrangement joins TRBV5-4 to TRBJ2-3; 7 bases line up with TRBD2. The clonotype was recovered from a boy aged 2 to 9 in good health and CMV-seronegative. CDR3 in DNA: TGTGCCAGCAGCGAGGCCGGGACTATCACAGATACGCAGTATTTT. Translation: CASSEAGTITDTQYF. The entire variable domain, with the rest obtained from reference TRBV5-4 and TRBJ2-3, is as follows: ETGVTQSPTHLIKTRGQQVTLRCSSQSGHNTVSWYQQALGQGPQFIFQYYREEENGRGNFPPRFSGLQFPNYSSELNVNALELDDSALYLCASSEAGTITDTQYFGPGTRLTVL.